This T cell receptor (beta chain) came from a study of immune evolution from preneoplasia to lung adenocarcinoma. The method was immunoSEQ multiplex PCR; TCRdb's version includes in-frame clones alone and lacks a portion of them. The sample holds several thousand clones, about 79% seen once. This clone has a single count. There are 11 residues in the CDR3. Germline V gene sequence: CDR1 MNHNS, CDR2 SASEGT. Deletions cut 7 bases from V and 7 bases from J, with 11 bases between. Sample: FFPE invasive lung adenocarcinoma tissue. The receptor was derived from a person between 50 and 70 years old with lung adenocarcinoma. The chain combines TRBV6-1 with TRBJ2-7; D not resolved. The CDR3 DNA reads as TGTGCCAGCACCTCGGCCGGGGAGCAGTACTTC. Amino acids: CASTSAGEQYF.